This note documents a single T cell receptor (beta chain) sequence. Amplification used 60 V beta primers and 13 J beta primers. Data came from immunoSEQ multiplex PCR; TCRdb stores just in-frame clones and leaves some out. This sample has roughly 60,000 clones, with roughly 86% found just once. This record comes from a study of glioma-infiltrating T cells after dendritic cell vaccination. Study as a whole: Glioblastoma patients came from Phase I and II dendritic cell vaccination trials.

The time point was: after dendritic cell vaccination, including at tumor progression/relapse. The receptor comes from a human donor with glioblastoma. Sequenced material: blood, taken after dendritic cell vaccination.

This CDR3 reads CASSNNRDGSGNTIYF. DNA of the CDR3: TGTGCCAGTAGTAACAACAGGGACGGGTCTGGAAACACCATATATTTT. The chain carries TRBV19 and TRBJ1-3, with D perhaps matching TRBD1 (6 bases). Per the germline V gene, CDR1 is LNHDA and CDR2 is SQIVND (reference sequence). CDR3 length equals 16 residues. Trimming removed 4 bases at V and 1 base at J, with 14 bases between.